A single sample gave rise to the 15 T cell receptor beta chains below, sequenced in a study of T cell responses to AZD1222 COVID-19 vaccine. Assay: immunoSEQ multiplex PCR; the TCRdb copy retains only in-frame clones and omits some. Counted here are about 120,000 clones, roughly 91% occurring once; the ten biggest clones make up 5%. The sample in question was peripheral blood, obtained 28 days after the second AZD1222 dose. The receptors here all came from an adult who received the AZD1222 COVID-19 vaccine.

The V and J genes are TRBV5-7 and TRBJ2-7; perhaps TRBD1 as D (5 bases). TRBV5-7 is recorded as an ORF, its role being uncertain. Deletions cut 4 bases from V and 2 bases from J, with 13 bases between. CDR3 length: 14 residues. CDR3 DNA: TGTGCCAGCAGCACAGGACGAGCAACCTACGAGCAGTACTTC. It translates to CASSTGRATYEQYF.

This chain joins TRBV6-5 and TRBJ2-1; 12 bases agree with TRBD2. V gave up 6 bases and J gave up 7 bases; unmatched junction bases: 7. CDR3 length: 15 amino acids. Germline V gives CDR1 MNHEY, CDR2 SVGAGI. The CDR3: CASSSLAGGLNEQFF. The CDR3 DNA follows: TGTGCCAGCAGCTCCCTAGCGGGGGGGCTTAATGAGCAGTTCTTC.

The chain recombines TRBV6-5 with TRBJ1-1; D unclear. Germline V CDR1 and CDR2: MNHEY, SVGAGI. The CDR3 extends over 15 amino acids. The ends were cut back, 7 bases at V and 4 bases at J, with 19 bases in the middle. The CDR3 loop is CASNSLGGSRTEAFF. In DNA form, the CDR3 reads TGTGCCAGCAATTCCCTAGGAGGGTCGCGCACTGAAGCTTTCTTT.

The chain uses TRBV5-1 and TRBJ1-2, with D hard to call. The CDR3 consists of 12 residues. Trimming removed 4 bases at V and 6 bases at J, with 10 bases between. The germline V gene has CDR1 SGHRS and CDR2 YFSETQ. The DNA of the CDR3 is TGCGCCAGCAGCCTGTCGTCCGATGGCTACACCTTC. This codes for CASSLSSDGYTF.

This CDR3 reads CSGGSSGNTIYF. In nucleotides, the CDR3 is TGCAGCGGGGGCTCCTCTGGAAACACCATATATTTT. The chain uses TRBV29-1 and TRBJ1-3, with a possible D match to TRBD1 (5 bases). The V end lost 7 bases, the J end lost 0 bases, and 7 bases lay between the germline ends. The CDR3 sequence is 12 residues long. Germline CDR1 and CDR2: SQVTM and ANQGSEA.

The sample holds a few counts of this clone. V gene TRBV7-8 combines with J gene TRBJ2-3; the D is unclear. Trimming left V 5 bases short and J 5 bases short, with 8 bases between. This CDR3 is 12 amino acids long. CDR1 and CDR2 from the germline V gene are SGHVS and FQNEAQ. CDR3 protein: CASSRVGDTQYF. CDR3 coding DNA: TGTGCCAGCAGCCGCGTGGGAGATACGCAGTATTTT.

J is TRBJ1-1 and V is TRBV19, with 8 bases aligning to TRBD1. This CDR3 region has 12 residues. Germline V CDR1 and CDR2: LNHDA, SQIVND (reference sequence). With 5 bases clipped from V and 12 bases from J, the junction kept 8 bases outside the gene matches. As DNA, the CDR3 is TGTGCCAGTAGTCGCAGGGGGCAGGAGACTTTCTTT. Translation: CASSRRGQETFF.

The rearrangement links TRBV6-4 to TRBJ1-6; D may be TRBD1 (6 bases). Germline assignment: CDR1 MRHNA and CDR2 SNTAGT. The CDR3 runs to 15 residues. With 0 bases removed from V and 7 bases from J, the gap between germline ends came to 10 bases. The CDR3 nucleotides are TGTGCCAGCAGTGACTCGAGTCAGGGGAATTCACCCCTCCACTTT. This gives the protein CASSDSSQGNSPLHF.

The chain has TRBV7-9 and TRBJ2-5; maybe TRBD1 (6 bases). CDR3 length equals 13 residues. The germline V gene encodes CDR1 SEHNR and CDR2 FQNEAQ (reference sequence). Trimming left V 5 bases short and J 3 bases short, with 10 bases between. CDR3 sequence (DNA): TGTGCCAGCAGCAATAGACAGGAAGAGACCCAGTACTTC. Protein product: CASSNRQEETQYF. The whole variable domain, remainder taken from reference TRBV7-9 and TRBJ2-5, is DTGVSQNPRHKITKRGQNVTFRCDPISEHNRLYWYRQTLGQGPEFLTYFQNEAQLEKSRLLSDRFSAERPKGSFSTLEIQRTEQGDSAMYLCASSNRQEETQYFGPGTRLLVL.

This CDR3 reads CASSLDGTGISGNQPQHF. In nucleotides, the CDR3 is TGTGCCAGCTCCCTCGACGGGACAGGGATTTCGGGCAATCAGCCCCAGCATTTT. The chain has TRBV18 and TRBJ1-5; 9 bases line up with TRBD1. The CDR3 sequence is 18 residues long. V lost 6 bases and J lost 2; bases outside the gene matches: 14. Germline CDR1 and CDR2: KGHSH and LQKENI.

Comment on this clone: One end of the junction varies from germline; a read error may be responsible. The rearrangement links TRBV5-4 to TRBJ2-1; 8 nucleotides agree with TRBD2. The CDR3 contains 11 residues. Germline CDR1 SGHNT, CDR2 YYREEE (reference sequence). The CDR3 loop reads CASSLSAGEIF. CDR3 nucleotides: TGTGCCAGCAGCTTGTCAGCGGGAGAAATCTTC.

The CDR3 spells CALSTGTASEAFF. The CDR3 nucleotides read TGTGCCTTATCGACCGGGACAGCAAGTGAAGCTTTCTTT. The genes are TRBV2 and TRBJ1-1; 7 nucleotides agree with TRBD1. The germline V gene encodes CDR1 SNHLY and CDR2 FYNNEI. The CDR3 runs 13 residues. The trim removed 11 bases at V and 7 bases at J, leaving 13 bases unmatched.

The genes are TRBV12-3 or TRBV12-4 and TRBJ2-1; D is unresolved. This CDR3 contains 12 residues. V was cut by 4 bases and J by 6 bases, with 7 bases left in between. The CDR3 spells CASSSTFNEQFF. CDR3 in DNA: TGTGCCAGCAGTTCTACATTCAATGAGCAGTTCTTC.

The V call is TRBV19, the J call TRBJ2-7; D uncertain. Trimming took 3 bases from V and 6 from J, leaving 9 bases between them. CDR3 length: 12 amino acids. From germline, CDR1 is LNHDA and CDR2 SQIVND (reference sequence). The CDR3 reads CASSMGPREQYF. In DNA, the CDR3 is TGTGCCAGTAGTATGGGCCCACGCGAGCAGTACTTC.

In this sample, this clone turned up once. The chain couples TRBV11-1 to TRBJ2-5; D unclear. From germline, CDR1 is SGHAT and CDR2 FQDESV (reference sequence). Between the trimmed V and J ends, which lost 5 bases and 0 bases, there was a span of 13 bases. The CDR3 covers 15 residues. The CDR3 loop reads CASSRRSKDQETQYF. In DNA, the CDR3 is TGTGCCAGCAGCCGGCGGAGTAAGGACCAAGAGACCCAGTACTTC.